This T cell receptor beta chain was documented in a study of blood T cells in healthy people across ages. Findings and limits, study-wide: Per million T cells, TCR beta diversity dropped about linearly as age rose. TCR beta diversity was tightly associated with the proportion of naive T cells.

Turning to this clonotype: Its antigen is not known.

Together with a sample-barcoded 5' primer, a J-beta primer mix was included in a second PCR lasting about 6 to 11 cycles. Via MiXCR, TCRdb re-called the 5' RACE reads, giving one row per CDR3 protein. Altogether roughly 730,000 distinct CDR3 sequences are present, roughly three fifths being singletons, with the ten largest covering under 30%. Trimming took off 1 base at V and 4 bases at J, with 7 bases between the two ends. Germline CDR1 is LGHDT and CDR2 is YNNKEL (reference sequence). The CDR3 loop spans 13 amino acids. This chain joins TRBV3-1 and TRBJ1-1; a possible D gene is TRBD1 (5 bases). Specimen: blood. The receptor was isolated from a man between 40 and 49 years old in good health. Here the CDR3 reads CASSQAGFTEAFF. The DNA for the CDR3 is TGTGCCAGCAGCCAAGCAGGGTTCACTGAAGCTTTCTTT.